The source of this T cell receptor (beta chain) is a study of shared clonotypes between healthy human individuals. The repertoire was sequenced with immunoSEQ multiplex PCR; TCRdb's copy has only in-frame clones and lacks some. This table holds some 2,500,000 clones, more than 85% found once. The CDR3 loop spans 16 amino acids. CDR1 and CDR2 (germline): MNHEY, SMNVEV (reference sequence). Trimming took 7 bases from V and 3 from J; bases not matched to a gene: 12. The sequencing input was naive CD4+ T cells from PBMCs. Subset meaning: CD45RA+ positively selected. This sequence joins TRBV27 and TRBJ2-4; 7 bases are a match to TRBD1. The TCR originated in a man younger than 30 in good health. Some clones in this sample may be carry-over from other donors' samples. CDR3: CASKVQGVSGKNIQYF. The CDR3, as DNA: TGTGCCAGCAAAGTGCAGGGGGTGAGTGGCAAAAACATTCAGTACTTC.